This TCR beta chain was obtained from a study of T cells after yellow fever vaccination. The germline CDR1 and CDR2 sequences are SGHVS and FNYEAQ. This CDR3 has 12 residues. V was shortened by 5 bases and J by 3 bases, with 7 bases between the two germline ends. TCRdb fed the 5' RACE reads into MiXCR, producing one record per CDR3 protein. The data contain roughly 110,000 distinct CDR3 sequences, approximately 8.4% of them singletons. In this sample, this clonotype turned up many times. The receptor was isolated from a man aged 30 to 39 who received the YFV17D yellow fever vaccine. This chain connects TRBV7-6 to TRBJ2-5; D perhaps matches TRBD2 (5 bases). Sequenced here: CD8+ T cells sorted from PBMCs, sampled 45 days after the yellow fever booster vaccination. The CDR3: CASSPLEETQYF. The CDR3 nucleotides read TGTGCCAGCAGCCCACTAGAAGAGACCCAGTACTTC.